This T cell receptor (beta chain) was identified during a study of blood T cells in healthy people across ages. Germline trimming cut 7 bases from V and 5 bases from J; bases unmatched to any gene: 5. The CDR3 length is 12 residues. Germline CDR1 and CDR2: SEHNR and FQNEAQ (reference sequence). General observations from the study: The recorded TCR beta diversity per million T cells decreased in a roughly linear manner with age.

A second roughly 7 to 11 cycle PCR used barcoded and J-beta primers. Tags on each cDNA molecule came from a template-switch adaptor with 12 random nucleotides. TCRdb re-called the 5' RACE reads with MiXCR, one entry per CDR3 protein. This table holds about 780,000 distinct CDR3 sequences, less than 80% found once. About this clonotype itself: What it recognizes is unknown.

The people who gave samples were healthy Caucasians from Russia, aged about 6 to 100. Roughly 10 milliliters of peripheral blood were drawn from each donor. The chain recombines TRBV7-9 with TRBJ2-7, with TRBD1 matching over 7 bases. This sequence originates from a man aged 25-45 years in good health. The sequenced material came from blood. As DNA, the CDR3 is TGTGCCAGCACCATTCAGGGGGACGAGCAGTACTTC. Translated: CASTIQGDEQYF.